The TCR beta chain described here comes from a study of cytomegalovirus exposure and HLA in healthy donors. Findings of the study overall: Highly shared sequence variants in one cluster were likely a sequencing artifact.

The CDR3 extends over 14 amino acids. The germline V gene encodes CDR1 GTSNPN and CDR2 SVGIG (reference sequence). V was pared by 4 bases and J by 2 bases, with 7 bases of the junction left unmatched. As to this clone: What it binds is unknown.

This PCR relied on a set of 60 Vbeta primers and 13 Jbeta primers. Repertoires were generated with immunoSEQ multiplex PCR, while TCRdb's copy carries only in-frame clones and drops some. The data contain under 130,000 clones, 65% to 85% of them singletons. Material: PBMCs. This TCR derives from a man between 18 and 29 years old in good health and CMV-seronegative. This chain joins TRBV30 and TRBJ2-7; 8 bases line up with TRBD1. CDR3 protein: CAWTRQGATYEQYF. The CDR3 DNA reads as TGTGCCTGGACGCGGCAGGGGGCCACCTACGAGCAGTACTTC.